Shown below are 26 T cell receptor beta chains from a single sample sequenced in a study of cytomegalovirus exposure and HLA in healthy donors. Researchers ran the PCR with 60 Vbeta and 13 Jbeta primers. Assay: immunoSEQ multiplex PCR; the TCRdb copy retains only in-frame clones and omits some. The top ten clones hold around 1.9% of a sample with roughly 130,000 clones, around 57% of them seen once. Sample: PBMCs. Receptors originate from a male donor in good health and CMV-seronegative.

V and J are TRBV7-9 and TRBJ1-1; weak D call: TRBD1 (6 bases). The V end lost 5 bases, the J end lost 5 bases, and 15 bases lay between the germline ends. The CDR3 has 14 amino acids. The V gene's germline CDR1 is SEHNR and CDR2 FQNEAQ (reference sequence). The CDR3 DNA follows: TGTGCCAGCAGCCATGACAGGCCCGGTACTGAAGCTTTCTTT. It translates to CASSHDRPGTEAFF.

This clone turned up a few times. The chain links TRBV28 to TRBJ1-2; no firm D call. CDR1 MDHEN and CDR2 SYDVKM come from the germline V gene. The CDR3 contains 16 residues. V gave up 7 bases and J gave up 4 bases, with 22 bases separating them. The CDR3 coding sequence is TGTGCCAGCACCTTACATTCCGGGATAGCCTTCTATGGCTACACCTTC. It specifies CASTLHSGIAFYGYTF.

CDR3 in amino acids: CASSVVTDADSPLHF. DNA for the CDR3: TGTGCCAGCAGCGTAGTTACGGATGCGGATTCACCCCTCCACTTT. The gene calls are TRBV9 and TRBJ1-6; no definite D call. Trimming took 0 bases from V and 8 from J, leaving 12 bases between them. The CDR3 runs to 15 residues. Germline V gene data show CDR1 as SGDLS and CDR2 as YYNGEE. The whole variable domain, remainder taken from reference TRBV9 and TRBJ1-6, is DSGVTQTPKHLITATGQRVTLRCSPRSGDLSVYWYQQSLDQGLQFLIQYYNGEERAKGNILERFSAQQFPDLHSELNLSSLELGDSALYFCASSVVTDADSPLHFGNGTRLTVT.

CDR3: CASSLEASGLITDTQYF. CDR3 nucleotide sequence: TGTGCCAGCAGCTTAGAGGCTAGCGGGTTAATCACAGATACGCAGTATTTT. V gene TRBV7-2 combines with J gene TRBJ2-3; 8 bases align to TRBD2. The CDR3 totals 17 residues. V lost 1 base to trimming and J lost 2 bases; unmatched junction nucleotides: 8. From germline, CDR1 is SGHTA and CDR2 FQGNSA.

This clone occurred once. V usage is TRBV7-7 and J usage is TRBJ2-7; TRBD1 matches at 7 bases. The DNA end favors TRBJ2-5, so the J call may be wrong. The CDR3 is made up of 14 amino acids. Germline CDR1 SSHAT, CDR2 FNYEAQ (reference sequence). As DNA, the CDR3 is TGTGCCAGCAGCCTCCGGTACAGGGGAGAGACCCAGTACTTC. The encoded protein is CASSLRYRGETQYF.

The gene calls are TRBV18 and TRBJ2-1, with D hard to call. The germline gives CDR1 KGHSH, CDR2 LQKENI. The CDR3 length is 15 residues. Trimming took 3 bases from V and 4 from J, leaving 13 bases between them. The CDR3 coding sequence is TGTGCCAGCTCACCTGAGACAACCGGATACAATGAGCAGTTCTTC. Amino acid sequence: CASSPETTGYNEQFF.

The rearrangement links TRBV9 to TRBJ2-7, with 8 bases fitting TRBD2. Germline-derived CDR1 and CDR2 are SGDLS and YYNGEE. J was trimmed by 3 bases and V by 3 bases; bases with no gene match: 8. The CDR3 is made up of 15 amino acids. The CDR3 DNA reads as TGTGCCAGCAGCGAGAGCGGGGGATCCGTCTACGAGCAGTACTTC. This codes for CASSESGGSVYEQYF.

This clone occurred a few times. This CDR3 reads CASSITSYASSLLHF. CDR3 DNA: TGTGCCAGTAGTATTACGTCTTATGCGTCGAGTCTCCTCCACTTT. The chain uses TRBV19 and TRBJ1-6; no firm D call. V lost 3 bases and J lost 15, with 21 bases in between. From germline, CDR1 is LNHDA and CDR2 SQIVND (reference sequence). This CDR3 is built from 15 residues.

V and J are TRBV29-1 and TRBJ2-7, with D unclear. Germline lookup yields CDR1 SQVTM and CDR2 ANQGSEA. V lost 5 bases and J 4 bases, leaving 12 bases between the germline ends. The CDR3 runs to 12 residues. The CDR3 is CSVSAGFYEQYF. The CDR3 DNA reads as TGCAGCGTTTCGGCAGGTTTTTACGAGCAGTACTTC.

The DNA for the CDR3 is TGTGCCAGCAGCTTAGGACTAGCGGGGGGGATCACAGATACGCAGTATTTT. This translates into CASSLGLAGGITDTQYF. The chain is built from TRBV7-8 and TRBJ2-3; 14 bases agree with TRBD2. This CDR3 spans 17 amino acids. The germline CDR1 and CDR2 sequences are SGHVS and FQNEAQ. J lost 2 bases, V lost 1 base, and 2 bases had no gene match.

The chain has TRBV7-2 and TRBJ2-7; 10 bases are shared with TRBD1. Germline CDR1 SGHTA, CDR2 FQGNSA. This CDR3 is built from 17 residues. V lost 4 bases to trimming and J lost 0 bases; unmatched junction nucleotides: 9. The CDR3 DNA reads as TGTGCCAGCAGCTACTCTACGACAGGGGGCAGCTCCTACGAGCAGTACTTC. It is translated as CASSYSTTGGSSYEQYF.

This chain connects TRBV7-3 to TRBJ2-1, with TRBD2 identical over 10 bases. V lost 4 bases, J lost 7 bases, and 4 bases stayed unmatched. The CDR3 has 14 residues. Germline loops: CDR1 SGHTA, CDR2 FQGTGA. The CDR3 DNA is TGTGCCAGCAGCTCGAGCGGGGGGGCGAATGAGCAGTTCTTC. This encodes CASSSSGGANEQFF. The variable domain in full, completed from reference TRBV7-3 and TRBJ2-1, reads GAGVSQTPSNKVTEKGKYVELRCDPISGHTALYWYRQSLGQGPEFLIYFQGTGAADDSGLPNDRFFAVRPEGSVSTLKIQRTERGDSAVYLCASSSSGGANEQFFGPGTRLTVL.

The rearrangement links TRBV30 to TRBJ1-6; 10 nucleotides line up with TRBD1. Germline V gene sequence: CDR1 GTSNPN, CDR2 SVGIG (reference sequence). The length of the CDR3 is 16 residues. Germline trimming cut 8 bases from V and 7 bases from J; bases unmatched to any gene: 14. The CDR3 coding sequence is TGTGCCCGGGGGGGGACAGGGGATTCGTGGAATTCACCCCTCCACTTT. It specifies CARGGTGDSWNSPLHF.

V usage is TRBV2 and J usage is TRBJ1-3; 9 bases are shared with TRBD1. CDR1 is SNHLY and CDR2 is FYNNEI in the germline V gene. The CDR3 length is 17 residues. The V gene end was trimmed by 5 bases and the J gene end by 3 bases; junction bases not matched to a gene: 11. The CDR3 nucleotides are TGTGCCAGCAGTCCGAACCGACAGGGGGTAGTTGGAAACACCATATATTTT. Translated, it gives CASSPNRQGVVGNTIYF.

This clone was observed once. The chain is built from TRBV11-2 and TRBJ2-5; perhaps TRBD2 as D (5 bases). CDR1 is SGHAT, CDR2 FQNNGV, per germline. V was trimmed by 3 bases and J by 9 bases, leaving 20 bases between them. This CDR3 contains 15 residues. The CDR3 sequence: CASSFGPEGHGAQYF. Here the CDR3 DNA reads TGTGCCAGCAGCTTCGGGCCCGAGGGTCACGGGGCCCAGTACTTC.

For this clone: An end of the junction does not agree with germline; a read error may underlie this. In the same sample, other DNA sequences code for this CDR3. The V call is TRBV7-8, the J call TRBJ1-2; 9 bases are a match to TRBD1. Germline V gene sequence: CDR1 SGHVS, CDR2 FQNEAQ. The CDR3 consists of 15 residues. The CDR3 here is CASSSGQGINYGYTF. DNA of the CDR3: TGTGCCAGCAGCTCTGGACAGGGGATCAACTACGGCTACACCTTC. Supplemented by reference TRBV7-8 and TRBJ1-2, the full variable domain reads GAGVSQSPRYKVAKRGQDVALRCDPISGHVSLFWYQQALGQGPEFLTYFQNEAQLDKSGLPSDRFFAERPEGSVSTLKIQRTQQEDSAVYLCASSSGQGINYGYTFGSGTRLTVV.

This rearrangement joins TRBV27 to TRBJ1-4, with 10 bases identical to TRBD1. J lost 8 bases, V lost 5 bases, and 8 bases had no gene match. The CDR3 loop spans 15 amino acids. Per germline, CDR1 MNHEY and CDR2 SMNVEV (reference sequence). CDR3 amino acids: CASSRWTGGREKLFF. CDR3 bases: TGTGCCAGCAGTCGGTGGACAGGGGGAAGGGAAAAACTGTTTTTT.

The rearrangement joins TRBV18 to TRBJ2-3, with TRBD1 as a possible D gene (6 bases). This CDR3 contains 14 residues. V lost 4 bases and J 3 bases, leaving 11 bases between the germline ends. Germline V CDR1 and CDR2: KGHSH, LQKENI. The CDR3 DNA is TGTGCCAGCTCACTCTACGGACAGACAGATACGCAGTATTTT. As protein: CASSLYGQTDTQYF.

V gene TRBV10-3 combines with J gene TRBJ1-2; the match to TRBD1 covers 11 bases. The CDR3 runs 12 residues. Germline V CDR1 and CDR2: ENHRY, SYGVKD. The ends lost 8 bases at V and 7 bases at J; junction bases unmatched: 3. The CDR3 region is CAIGQGAGGYTF. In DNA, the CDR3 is TGTGCCATCGGACAGGGGGCGGGTGGCTACACCTTC.

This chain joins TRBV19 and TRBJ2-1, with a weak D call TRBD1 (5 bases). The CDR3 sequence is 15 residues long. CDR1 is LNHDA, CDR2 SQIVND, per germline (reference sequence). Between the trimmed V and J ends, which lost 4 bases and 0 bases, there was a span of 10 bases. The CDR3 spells CASSRQISSYNEQFF. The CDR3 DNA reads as TGTGCCAGTAGTAGACAGATTAGCTCCTACAATGAGCAGTTCTTC. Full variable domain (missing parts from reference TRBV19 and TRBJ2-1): DGGITQSPKYLFRKEGQNVTLSCEQNLNHDAMYWYRQDPGQGLRLIYYSQIVNDFQKGDIAEGYSVSREKKESFPLTVTSAQKNPTAFYLCASSRQISSYNEQFFGPGTRLTVL.

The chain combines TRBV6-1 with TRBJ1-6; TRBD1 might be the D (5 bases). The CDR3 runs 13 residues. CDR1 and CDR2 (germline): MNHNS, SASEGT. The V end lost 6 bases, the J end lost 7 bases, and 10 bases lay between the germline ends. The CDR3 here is CASSRAGNSPLHF. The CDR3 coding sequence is TGTGCCAGCAGCCGAGCAGGGAATTCACCCCTCCACTTT.

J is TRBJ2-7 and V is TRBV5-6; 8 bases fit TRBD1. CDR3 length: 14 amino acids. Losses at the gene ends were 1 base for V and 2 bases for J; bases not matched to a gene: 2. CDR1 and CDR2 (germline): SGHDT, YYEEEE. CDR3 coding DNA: TGTGCCAGCAGCTTGATGGGACAGGCCTACGAGCAGTACTTC. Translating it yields CASSLMGQAYEQYF.

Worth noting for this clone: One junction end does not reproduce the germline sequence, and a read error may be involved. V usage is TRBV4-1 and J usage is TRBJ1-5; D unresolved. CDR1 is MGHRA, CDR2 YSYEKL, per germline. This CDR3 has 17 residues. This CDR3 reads CASRQDRESAGLQPQHF. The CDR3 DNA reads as TGCGCCAGCCGCCAAGATCGGGAGAGCGCGGGTCTTCAGCCCCAGCATTTT.

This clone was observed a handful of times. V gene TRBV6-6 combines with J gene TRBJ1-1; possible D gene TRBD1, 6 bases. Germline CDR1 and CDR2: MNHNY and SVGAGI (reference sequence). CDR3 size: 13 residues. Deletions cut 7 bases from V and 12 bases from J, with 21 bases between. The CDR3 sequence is CASNLGTSYGPFF. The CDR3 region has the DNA TGTGCCAGCAACCTCGGGACATCATACGGGCCTTTCTTT.

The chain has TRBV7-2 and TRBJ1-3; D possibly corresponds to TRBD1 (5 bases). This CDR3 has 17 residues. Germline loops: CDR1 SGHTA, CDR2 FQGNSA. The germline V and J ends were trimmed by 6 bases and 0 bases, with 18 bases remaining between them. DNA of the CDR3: TGTGCCAGCAGGCCCCCTGCGACAGATATCTCTGGAAACACCATATATTTT. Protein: CASRPPATDISGNTIYF.

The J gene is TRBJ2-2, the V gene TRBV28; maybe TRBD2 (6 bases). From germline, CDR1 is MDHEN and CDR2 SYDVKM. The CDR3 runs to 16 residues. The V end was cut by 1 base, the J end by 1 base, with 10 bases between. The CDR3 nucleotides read TGTGCCAGCAGTTTATCGCGGGGCGTGAACACCGGGGAGCTGTTTTTT. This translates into CASSLSRGVNTGELFF. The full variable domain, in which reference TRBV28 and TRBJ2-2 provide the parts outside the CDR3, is DVKVTQSSRYLVKRTGEKVFLECVQDMDHENMFWYRQDPGLGLRLIYFSYDVKMKEKGDIPEGYSVSREKKERFSLILESASTNQTSMYLCASSLSRGVNTGELFFGEGSRLTVL.